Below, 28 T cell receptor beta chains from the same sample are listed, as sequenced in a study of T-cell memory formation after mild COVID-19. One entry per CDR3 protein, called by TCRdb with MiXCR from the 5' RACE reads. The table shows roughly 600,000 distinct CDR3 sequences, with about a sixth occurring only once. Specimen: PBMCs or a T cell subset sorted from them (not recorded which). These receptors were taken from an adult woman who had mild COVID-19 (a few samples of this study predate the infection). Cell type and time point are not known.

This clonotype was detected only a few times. The CDR3 here is CATRMVGAGVNEQYF. Here the CDR3 DNA reads TGTGCCACGAGGATGGTAGGGGCGGGAGTCAACGAGCAGTACTTC. This chain joins TRBV15 and TRBJ2-7, with 7 positions matching TRBD2. This CDR3 is 15 amino acids long. Germline CDR1 LNHNV, CDR2 YYDKDF (reference sequence). V dropped 9 bases and J dropped 5; count of bases not matched to a gene: 16.

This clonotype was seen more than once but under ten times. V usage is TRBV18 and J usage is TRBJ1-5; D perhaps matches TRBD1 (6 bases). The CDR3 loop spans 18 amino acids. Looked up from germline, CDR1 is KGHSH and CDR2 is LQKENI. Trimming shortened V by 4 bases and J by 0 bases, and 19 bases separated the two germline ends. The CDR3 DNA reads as TGTGCCAGCTCACATAGCGCTGCAGGGGATTATAGCAATCAGCCCCAGCATTTT. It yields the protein CASSHSAAGDYSNQPQHF.

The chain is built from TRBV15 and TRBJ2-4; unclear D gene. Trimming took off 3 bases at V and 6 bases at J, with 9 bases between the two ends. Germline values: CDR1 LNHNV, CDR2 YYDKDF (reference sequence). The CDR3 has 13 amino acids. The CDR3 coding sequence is TGTGCCACCAGCAGGTTTCCAGGAAACATTCAGTACTTC. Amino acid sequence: CATSRFPGNIQYF. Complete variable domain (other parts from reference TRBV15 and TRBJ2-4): DAMVIQNPRYQVTQFGKPVTLSCSQTLNHNVMYWYQQKSSQAPKLLFHYYDKDFNNEADTPDNFQSRRPNTSFCFLDIRSPGLGDTAMYLCATSRFPGNIQYFGAGTRLSVL.

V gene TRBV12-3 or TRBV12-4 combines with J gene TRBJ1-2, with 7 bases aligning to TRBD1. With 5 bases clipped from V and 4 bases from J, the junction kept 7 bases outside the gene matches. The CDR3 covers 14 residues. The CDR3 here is CASSQDRSIYGYTF. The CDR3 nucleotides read TGTGCCAGCAGTCAGGACAGGTCTATCTATGGCTACACCTTC.

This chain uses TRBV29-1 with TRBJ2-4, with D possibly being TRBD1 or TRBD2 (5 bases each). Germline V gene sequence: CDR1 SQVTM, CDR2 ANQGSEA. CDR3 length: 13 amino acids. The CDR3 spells CSAVGTAKNIQYF. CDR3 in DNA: TGCAGTGCTGTAGGGACAGCCAAAAACATTCAGTACTTC.

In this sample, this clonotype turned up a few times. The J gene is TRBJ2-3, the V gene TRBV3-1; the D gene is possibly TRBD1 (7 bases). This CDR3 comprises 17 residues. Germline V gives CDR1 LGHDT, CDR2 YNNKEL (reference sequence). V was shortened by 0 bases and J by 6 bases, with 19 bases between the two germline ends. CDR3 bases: TGTGCCAGCAGCCAAGATCCACCAGGGGGGACGGCCGATACGCAGTATTTT. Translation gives CASSQDPPGGTADTQYF.

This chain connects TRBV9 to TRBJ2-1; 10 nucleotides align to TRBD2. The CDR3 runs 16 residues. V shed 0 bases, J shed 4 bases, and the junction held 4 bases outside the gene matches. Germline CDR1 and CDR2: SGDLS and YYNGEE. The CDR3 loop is CASSVVTSGAYNEQFF. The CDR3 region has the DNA TGTGCCAGCAGCGTAGTAACTAGCGGGGCGTACAATGAGCAGTTCTTC.

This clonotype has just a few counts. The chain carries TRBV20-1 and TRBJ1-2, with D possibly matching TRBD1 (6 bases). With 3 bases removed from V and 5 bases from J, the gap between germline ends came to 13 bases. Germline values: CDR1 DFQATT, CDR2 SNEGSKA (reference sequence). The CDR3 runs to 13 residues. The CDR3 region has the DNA TGCAGTGCTAGCAACAGGGCGGGGTATGGCTACACCTTC. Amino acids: CSASNRAGYGYTF.

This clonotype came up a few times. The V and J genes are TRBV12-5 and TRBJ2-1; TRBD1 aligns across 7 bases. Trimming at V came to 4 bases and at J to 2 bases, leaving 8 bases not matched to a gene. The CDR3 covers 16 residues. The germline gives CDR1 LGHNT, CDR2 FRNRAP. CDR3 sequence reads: CASGWDSPFTYNEQFF. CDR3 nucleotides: TGTGCTAGTGGTTGGGACAGCCCATTTACCTACAATGAGCAGTTCTTC.

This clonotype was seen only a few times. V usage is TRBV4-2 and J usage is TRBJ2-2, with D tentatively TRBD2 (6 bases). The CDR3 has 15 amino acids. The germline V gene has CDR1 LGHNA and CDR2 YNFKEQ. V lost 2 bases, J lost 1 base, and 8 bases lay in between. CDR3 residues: CASSQQGGNTGELFF. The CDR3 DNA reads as TGTGCCAGCAGCCAACAGGGAGGGAACACCGGGGAGCTGTTTTTT.

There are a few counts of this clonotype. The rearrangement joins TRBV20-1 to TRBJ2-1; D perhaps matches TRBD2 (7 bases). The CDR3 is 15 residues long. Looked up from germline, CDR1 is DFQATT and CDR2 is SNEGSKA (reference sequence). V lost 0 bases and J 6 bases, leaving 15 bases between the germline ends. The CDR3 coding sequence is TGCAGTGCTAGAGAGGCGGGGGCTCGATTCAATGAGCAGTTCTTC. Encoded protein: CSAREAGARFNEQFF.

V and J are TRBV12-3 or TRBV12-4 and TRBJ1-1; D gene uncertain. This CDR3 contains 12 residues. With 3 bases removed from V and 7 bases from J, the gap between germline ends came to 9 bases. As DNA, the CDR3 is TGTGCCAGCAGTTTGACCGTTGGTGAAGCTTTCTTT. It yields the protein CASSLTVGEAFF.

In DNA, the CDR3 is TGTGCCAGCAGCCACATAGGGGCCGGGGAGCTGTTTTTT. Its protein is CASSHIGAGELFF. J is TRBJ2-2 and V is TRBV6-1; D is perhaps TRBD1 (5 bases). The germline V gene has CDR1 MNHNS and CDR2 SASEGT. The CDR3 covers 13 residues. The V end lost 6 bases, the J end lost 6 bases, and 11 bases lay between the germline ends.

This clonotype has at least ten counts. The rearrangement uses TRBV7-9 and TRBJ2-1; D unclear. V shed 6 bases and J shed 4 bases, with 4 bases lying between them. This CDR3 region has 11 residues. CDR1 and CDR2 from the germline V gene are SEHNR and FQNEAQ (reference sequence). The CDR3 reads CASSPYNEQFF. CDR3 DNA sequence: TGTGCCAGCAGTCCATACAATGAGCAGTTCTTC.

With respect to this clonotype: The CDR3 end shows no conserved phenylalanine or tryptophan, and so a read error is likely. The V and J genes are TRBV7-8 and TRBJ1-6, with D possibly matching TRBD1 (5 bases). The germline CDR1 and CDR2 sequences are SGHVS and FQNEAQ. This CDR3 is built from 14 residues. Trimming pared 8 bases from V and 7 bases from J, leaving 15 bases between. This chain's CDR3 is CASENLAGNSPLHI. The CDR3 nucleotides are TGTGCCAGCGAAAACCTCGCAGGGAATTCACCCCTCCACATT.

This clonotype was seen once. For the CDR3, the DNA is TGTGCCTGGAGTGCAGGGGTACATCGTCTCCTCCTGCCGGCCAATGAGCAGTTCTTC. This codes for CAWSAGVHRLLLPANEQFF. The rearrangement links TRBV30 to TRBJ2-1; D might be TRBD1 (6 bases). Trimming pared 1 base from V and 6 bases from J, leaving 28 bases between. Germline loops: CDR1 GTSNPN, CDR2 SVGIG (reference sequence). The CDR3 length is 19 residues. Variable domain in full (rest from reference TRBV30 and TRBJ2-1): SQTIHQWPATLVQPVGSPLSLECTVEGTSNPNLYWYRQAAGRGLQLLFYSVGIGQISSEVPQNLSASRPQDRQFILSSKKLLLSDSGFYLCAWSAGVHRLLLPANEQFFGPGTRLTVL.

CDR3 nucleotides: TGCGCCAGCAGCTACGGACTAGCGGGAGGACTCGAGCAGTACTTC. This sequence encodes CASSYGLAGGLEQYF. The rearrangement links TRBV5-1 to TRBJ2-7; 14 positions agree with TRBD2. The CDR3 loop spans 15 amino acids. The germline V gene encodes CDR1 SGHRS and CDR2 YFSETQ. V was clipped by 3 bases and J by 6 bases; unmatched bases: 5.

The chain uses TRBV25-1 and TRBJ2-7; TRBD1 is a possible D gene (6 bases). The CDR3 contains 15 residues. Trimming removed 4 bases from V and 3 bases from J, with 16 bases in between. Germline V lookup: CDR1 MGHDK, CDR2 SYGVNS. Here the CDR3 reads CASSGYRESNYEQYF. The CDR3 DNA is TGTGCCAGCAGTGGCTACAGGGAGAGCAACTACGAGCAGTACTTC.

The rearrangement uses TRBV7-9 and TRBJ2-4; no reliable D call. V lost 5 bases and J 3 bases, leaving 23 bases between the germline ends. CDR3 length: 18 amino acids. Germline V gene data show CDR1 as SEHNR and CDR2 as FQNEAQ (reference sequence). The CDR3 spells CASSPNPDGSYDKNIQYF. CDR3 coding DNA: TGTGCCAGCAGCCCGAATCCTGACGGCAGTTATGACAAAAACATTCAGTACTTC.

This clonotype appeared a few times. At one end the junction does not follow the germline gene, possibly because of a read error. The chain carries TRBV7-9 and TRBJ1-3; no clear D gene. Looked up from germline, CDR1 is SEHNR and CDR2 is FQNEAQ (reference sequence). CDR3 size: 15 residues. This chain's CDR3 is CASGFASRSGNTIYF. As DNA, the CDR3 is TGTGCCAGCGGCTTTGCTTCGAGATCGGGAAACACCATATATTTT.

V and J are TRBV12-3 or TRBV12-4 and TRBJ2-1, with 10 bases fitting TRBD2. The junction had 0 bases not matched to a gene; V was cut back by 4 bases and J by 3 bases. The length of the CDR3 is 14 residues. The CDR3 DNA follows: TGTGCCAGCAGTTCTAGCGGGGGCTACAATGAGCAGTTCTTC. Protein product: CASSSSGGYNEQFF.

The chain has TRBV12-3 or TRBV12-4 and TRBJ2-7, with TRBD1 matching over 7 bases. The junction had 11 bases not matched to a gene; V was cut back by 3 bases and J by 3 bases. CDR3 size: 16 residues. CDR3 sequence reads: CASSFGQGVPDYEQYF. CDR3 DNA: TGTGCCAGCAGTTTTGGGCAGGGGGTCCCTGACTACGAGCAGTACTTC.

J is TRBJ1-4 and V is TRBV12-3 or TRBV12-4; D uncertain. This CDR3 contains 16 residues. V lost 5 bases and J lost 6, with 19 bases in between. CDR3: CASSPRLRVSDEKLFF. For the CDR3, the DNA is TGTGCCAGCAGTCCTCGTTTGAGGGTTTCGGATGAAAAACTGTTTTTT.

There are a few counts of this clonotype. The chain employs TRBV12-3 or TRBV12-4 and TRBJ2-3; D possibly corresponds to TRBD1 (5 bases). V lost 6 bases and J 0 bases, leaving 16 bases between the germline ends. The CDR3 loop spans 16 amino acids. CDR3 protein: CASRRQIGPSTDTQYF. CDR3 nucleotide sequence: TGTGCCAGCAGAAGACAGATAGGCCCTAGCACAGATACGCAGTATTTT.

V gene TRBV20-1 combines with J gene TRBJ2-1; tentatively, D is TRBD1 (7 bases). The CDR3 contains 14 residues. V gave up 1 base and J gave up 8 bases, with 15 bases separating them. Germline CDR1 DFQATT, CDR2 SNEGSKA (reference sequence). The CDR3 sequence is CSARGSRGDHEQFF. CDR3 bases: TGCAGTGCTAGAGGATCCAGGGGGGATCATGAGCAGTTCTTC.

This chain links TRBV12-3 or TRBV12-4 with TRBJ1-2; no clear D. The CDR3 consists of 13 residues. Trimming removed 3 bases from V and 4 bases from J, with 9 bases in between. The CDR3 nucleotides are TGTGCCAGCAGTTTGCGGGCAGCCTATGGCTACACCTTC. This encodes CASSLRAAYGYTF.

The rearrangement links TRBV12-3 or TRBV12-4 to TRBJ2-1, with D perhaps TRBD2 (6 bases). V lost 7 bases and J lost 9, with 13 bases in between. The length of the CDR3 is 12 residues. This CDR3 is CASNRLVGEQFF. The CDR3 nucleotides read TGTGCCAGCAATAGACTAGTAGGTGAGCAGTTCTTC.

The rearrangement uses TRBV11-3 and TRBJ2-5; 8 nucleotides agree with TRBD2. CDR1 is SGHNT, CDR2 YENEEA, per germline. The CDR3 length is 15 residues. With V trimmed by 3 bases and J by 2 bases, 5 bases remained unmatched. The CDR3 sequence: CASSFKGTSQETQYF. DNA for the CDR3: TGTGCCAGCAGCTTTAAAGGGACTAGTCAAGAGACCCAGTACTTC.